This T cell receptor beta chain was retrieved from a study of PD-1 blockade in classical Hodgkin lymphoma. TCRdb keeps only in-frame clones here, not all; method: immunoSEQ multiplex PCR. Among some 28,000 clones listed, around four fifths were seen once. Relapse after autologous stem cell transplantation occurred in every patient, and brentuximab vedotin exposure varied. This clone is medium-sized by share. The antigen remains undetermined. The J segment lost 5 bases and the V segment lost 0 bases, leaving 7 bases of the junction unmatched. In germline, CDR1 is LGHNA, CDR2 YNFKEQ. The CDR3 spans 16 residues. Findings and limits, study-wide: A significant rise in TCR diversity by C4D1 was seen for CD4+ but not CD8+ cells. It was reported that newly diagnosed patients had less baseline TCR diversity than healthy donors.

The chain has TRBV4-2 and TRBJ1-5; 7 bases align to TRBD1. Sequenced material: peripheral blood mononuclear cells (PBMCs), taken before the second cycle of nivolumab. The TCR was taken from a human donor with classical Hodgkin lymphoma. DNA of the CDR3: TGTGCCAGCAGCCAAGATGGGACAGCATCTCATCAGCCCCAGCATTTT. As protein: CASSQDGTASHQPQHF.